These 26 T cell receptor beta chains share one sample of origin, sequenced in a study of shared clonotypes between healthy human individuals. The data were produced by immunoSEQ multiplex PCR, yet TCRdb's version contains in-frame clones alone and is incomplete. Of approximately 980,000 clones in the sample, about 80% were seen once. Sequencing input: memory CD4+ T cells sorted from blood. Subset given: CD45RA-negative fraction. The receptors originated from a man between 18 and 35 years old in good health.

The chain recombines TRBV2 with TRBJ1-1; D is uncertain. Germline V lookup: CDR1 SNHLY, CDR2 FYNNEI. Trimming pared 7 bases from V and 1 base from J, leaving 10 bases between. The CDR3 totals 13 residues. The CDR3 protein is CASMGWGNTEAFF. DNA of the CDR3: TGTGCCAGCATGGGTTGGGGGAACACTGAAGCTTTCTTT.

This clone was seen a single time. V usage is TRBV5-6 and J usage is TRBJ2-6; D is ambiguous. Per germline, CDR1 SGHDT and CDR2 YYEEEE. Trimming left V 4 bases short and J 0 bases short, with 8 bases between. The length of the CDR3 is 15 residues. DNA of the CDR3: TGTGCCAGCAGCATTTTTTACTCTGGGGCCAACGTCCTGACTTTC. Its protein product is CASSIFYSGANVLTF.

The table lists this clone with a count of one. The chain uses TRBV1 and TRBJ1-1; the table names TRBD1, a call not compared with the DNA. TRBV1 is a pseudogene segment. This CDR3 has 17 amino acids. DNA of the CDR3: TGCACCAGCAGCCAAGATGTAACAGGCGGTATGAACACTGAAGCTTTCTTT. Protein product: CTSSQDVTGGMNTEAFF.

This clone was recorded a few times. V is TRBV7-9 and J is TRBJ2-4; 11 nucleotides match TRBD2. Germline trimming cut 0 bases from V and 6 bases from J; bases unmatched to any gene: 4. The CDR3 contains 16 residues. CDR1 and CDR2 (germline): SEHNR, FQNEAQ (reference sequence). This chain's CDR3 is CASSLAPLAGGNIQYF. In DNA form, the CDR3 reads TGTGCCAGCAGCTTAGCCCCCCTAGCGGGAGGAAACATTCAGTACTTC.

This clone occurred many times. This rearrangement joins TRBV6-1 to TRBJ2-3; 9 bases line up with TRBD2. The V gene end was trimmed by 3 bases and the J gene end by 3 bases; junction bases not matched to a gene: 4. The CDR3 has 15 residues. CDR1 is MNHNS, CDR2 SASEGT, per germline. This CDR3 reads CASSEAGGRTDTQYF. CDR3 sequence (DNA): TGTGCCAGCAGTGAGGCGGGGGGGCGGACAGATACGCAGTATTTT.

V gene TRBV6-5 combines with J gene TRBJ2-1, with D possibly matching TRBD2 (6 bases). The CDR3 is made up of 15 amino acids. The germline CDR1 and CDR2 sequences are MNHEY and SVGAGI. V was cut by 7 bases and J by 4 bases, with 17 bases left in between. The CDR3 sequence is CASTPPGGGYNEQFF. The CDR3 nucleotides read TGTGCCAGCACCCCCCCCGGGGGAGGTTACAATGAGCAGTTCTTC.

The V and J genes are TRBV19 and TRBJ2-2; no clear D. The CDR3 length is 13 residues. Germline values: CDR1 LNHDA, CDR2 SQIVND (reference sequence). V lost 6 bases and J lost 2, with 7 bases in between. CDR3 residues: CASRWGNTGELFF. The CDR3 DNA reads TGTGCCAGTAGATGGGGAAACACCGGGGAGCTGTTTTTT.

The rearrangement links TRBV5-6 to TRBJ2-7; maybe TRBD1 (6 bases). V was pared by 3 bases and J by 5 bases, with 15 bases between. Germline assignment: CDR1 SGHDT and CDR2 YYEEEE. This CDR3 has 14 amino acids. The CDR3 protein is CASSSAGTPHEQYF. CDR3 DNA: TGTGCCAGCAGCTCAGCCGGGACACCTCACGAGCAGTACTTC.

For the CDR3, the DNA is TGTGCCAGCTCACCACAAACCAGAACCGGGGAGCTGTTTTTT. Its protein product is CASSPQTRTGELFF. The chain recombines TRBV18 with TRBJ2-2; D is unresolved. Between the trimmed V and J ends, which lost 1 base and 5 bases, there was a span of 8 bases. Germline-derived CDR1 and CDR2 are KGHSH and LQKENI. This CDR3 is 14 amino acids long.

This clone was seen only a few times. V gene TRBV11-1 combines with J gene TRBJ2-7, with D perhaps TRBD1 (5 bases). The CDR3 runs to 16 residues. V lost 2 bases and J 0 bases, leaving 14 bases between the germline ends. CDR1 is SGHAT and CDR2 is FQDESV in the germline V gene (reference sequence). CDR3: CASSLPIQGASYEQYF. The CDR3 DNA reads TGTGCCAGCAGCTTACCCATTCAAGGGGCCTCCTACGAGCAGTACTTC. The full variable domain, in which reference TRBV11-1 and TRBJ2-7 provide the parts outside the CDR3, is EAEVAQSPRYKITEKSQAVAFWCDPISGHATLYWYRQILGQGPELLVQFQDESVVDDSQLPKDRFSAERLKGVDSTLKIQPAELGDSAMYLCASSLPIQGASYEQYFGPGTRLTVT.

This clone was seen just once. This CDR3 is CAWRTGEWDNQPQHF. DNA of the CDR3: TGTGCCTGGAGAACAGGGGAGTGGGACAATCAGCCCCAGCATTTT. This chain links TRBV30 with TRBJ1-5, with 7 positions matching TRBD1. The CDR3 totals 15 residues. Looked up from germline, CDR1 is GTSNPN and CDR2 is SVGIG (reference sequence). Trimming cost V 3 bases and J 3 bases; bases outside gene matches: 8.

On this clone: One end of the junction fails to match germline, which may point to a read error. CDR3 residues: CAWTRTGEGRAKNIQHF. The CDR3 DNA reads as TGTGCCTGGACCAGGACAGGGGAGGGGAGGGCCAAAAACATTCAGCACTTC. The chain links TRBV30 to TRBJ2-4; TRBD1 aligns across 9 bases. The CDR3 has 17 amino acids. Germline CDR1 and CDR2: GTSNPN and SVGIG (reference sequence).

The chain employs TRBV7-8 and TRBJ2-4; 10 nucleotides align to TRBD1. CDR3 length: 14 residues. V shed 4 bases and J 7 bases; nucleotides not matched to a gene: 4. Germline CDR1 and CDR2: SGHVS and FQNEAQ. CDR3 sequence: CASSSGQGVNIQYF. CDR3 nucleotide sequence: TGTGCCAGCAGCTCAGGACAGGGGGTGAACATTCAGTACTTC.

This clone has more than one count but fewer than ten. The V call is TRBV2, the J call TRBJ1-5; no firm D call. The CDR3 is made up of 15 amino acids. Germline V gene data show CDR1 as SNHLY and CDR2 as FYNNEI. V was clipped by 0 bases and J by 2 bases, with 8 bases between them. The CDR3 is CASSEALAGNQPQHF. CDR3 DNA: TGTGCCAGCAGTGAAGCATTGGCAGGCAATCAGCCCCAGCATTTT.

This clone has a handful of counts. The V and J genes are TRBV9 and TRBJ1-2; no reliable D call. The CDR3 spans 13 residues. Germline CDR1 is SGDLS and CDR2 is YYNGEE. Trimming pared 0 bases from V and 7 bases from J, leaving 10 bases between. The CDR3 sequence is CASSVEGSSGYTF. The DNA for the CDR3 is TGTGCCAGCAGCGTAGAGGGTTCCTCTGGCTACACCTTC.

The V and J genes are TRBV7-2 and TRBJ1-3; D is perhaps TRBD1 (5 bases). Germline CDR1 reads SGHTA; CDR2 reads FQGNSA. The CDR3 has 16 amino acids. V was trimmed by 3 bases and J by 1 base, leaving 13 bases between them. The CDR3 region has the DNA TGTGCCAGCAGCTTTATGGGTGGGGGTTCTGGAAACACCATATATTTT. Its translation is CASSFMGGGSGNTIYF.

The J gene is TRBJ1-1, the V gene TRBV5-4; D gene unclear. Trimming removed 4 bases from V and 1 base from J, with 11 bases in between. Per germline, CDR1 SGHNT and CDR2 YYREEE (reference sequence). The CDR3 consists of 14 residues. The CDR3, as DNA: TGTGCCAGCAGCCTCGACCTCCAGAACACTGAAGCTTTCTTT. Its protein is CASSLDLQNTEAFF.

The V gene is TRBV6-5, the J gene TRBJ1-2, with D possibly being TRBD1 (6 bases). Germline V gene lookup returns CDR1 MNHEY and CDR2 SVGAGI. Trimming stripped 7 bases from V and 3 bases from J, with 15 bases between. The CDR3 totals 14 residues. The CDR3 DNA sequence: TGTGCCAGCACCAACGTGGGGGGCGACTATGGCTACACCTTC. It is translated as CASTNVGGDYGYTF.

This sequence joins TRBV5-6 and TRBJ1-4, with unresolved D. Per germline, CDR1 SGHDT and CDR2 YYEEEE. The CDR3 has 14 amino acids. Trimming pared 0 bases from V and 5 bases from J, leaving 8 bases between. The CDR3 sequence is CASSLVGGNEKLFF. CDR3 coding DNA: TGTGCCAGCAGCTTGGTAGGAGGCAATGAAAAACTGTTTTTT.

The chain uses TRBV27 and TRBJ2-7; tentatively, D is TRBD1 (6 bases). Germline CDR1 is MNHEY and CDR2 is SMNVEV (reference sequence). This CDR3 is built from 16 residues. Trimming cost V 6 bases and J 5 bases, with 23 bases left between them. In DNA form, the CDR3 reads TGTGCCAGCAGCGCATCCCGATATAACAGGGCTCACGAGCAGTACTTC. Translating it yields CASSASRYNRAHEQYF.

J is TRBJ2-2 and V is TRBV11-2; D is unclear. The length of the CDR3 is 15 residues. Germline CDR1 is SGHAT and CDR2 is FQNNGV. V lost 3 bases and J 6 bases, leaving 14 bases between the germline ends. CDR3 in DNA: TGTGCCAGCAGCTTTTCGTCAGATTTTGCCGGGGAGCTGTTTTTT. Amino acid sequence: CASSFSSDFAGELFF.

The J gene is TRBJ1-2, the V gene TRBV10-1; TRBD1 agrees at 9 bases. J gave up 4 bases and V 6 bases, and 6 bases lay outside the gene matches. This CDR3 contains 14 residues. CDR1 and CDR2 (germline): WNHNN, SYGVQD (reference sequence). The CDR3 loop is CASSPGTGPYGYTF. As DNA, the CDR3 is TGCGCCAGCAGCCCCGGGACAGGGCCCTATGGCTACACCTTC.

The chain links TRBV30 to TRBJ2-1, with D possibly matching TRBD2 (5 bases). This CDR3 region has 15 residues. Germline-derived CDR1 and CDR2 are GTSNPN and SVGIG (reference sequence). Trimming removed 5 bases at V and 1 base at J, with 15 bases between. In DNA, the CDR3 is TGTGCCTGGCAAGGGCATTCGGGATCCTACAATGAGCAGTTCTTC. As protein: CAWQGHSGSYNEQFF.

The chain joins TRBV4-3 to TRBJ2-1; D remains ambiguous. This CDR3 has 14 amino acids. Germline values: CDR1 LGHNA, CDR2 YSLEER. V lost 0 bases and J 9 bases, leaving 12 bases between the germline ends. The CDR3 protein is CASSQEGSRVEQFF. The CDR3 bases are TGCGCCAGCAGCCAAGAGGGCAGCCGGGTTGAGCAGTTCTTC.

V usage is TRBV5-4 and J usage is TRBJ2-7; no clear D. Trimming left V 2 bases short and J 5 bases short, with 11 bases between. This CDR3 is 13 amino acids long. The germline V gene encodes CDR1 SGHNT and CDR2 YYREEE (reference sequence). CDR3 coding DNA: TGTGCCAGCAGCTTTTCGCGGCTGGACGAGCAGTACTTC. Translation: CASSFSRLDEQYF.

The chain employs TRBV7-9 and TRBJ1-1; no firm D call. This CDR3 is built from 14 residues. Germline assignment: CDR1 SEHNR and CDR2 FQNEAQ (reference sequence). V dropped 2 bases and J dropped 2 bases, with 9 bases sitting between them. The CDR3 DNA sequence: TGTGCCAGCAGCTTATCGCTCATAAACACTGAAGCTTTCTTT. It yields the protein CASSLSLINTEAFF.